This TCR beta chain derives from a study of cytomegalovirus exposure and HLA in healthy donors. CDR1 and CDR2 from the germline V gene are LGHNA and YNFKEQ. The CDR3 runs 16 residues. Use of 60 Vbeta and 13 Jbeta primers characterized the PCR. Method: immunoSEQ multiplex PCR; TCRdb's copy keeps in-frame clones and lacks some. The sample holds around 140,000 clones, around 78% seen once. With regard to this clone: At one end the junction does not follow the germline gene, possibly because of a read error.

The TCR comes from a man aged 35-49 years in good health and CMV-seronegative. The chain joins TRBV4-2 to TRBJ2-3; TRBD2 agrees at 8 bases. Sequencing was performed on PBMCs. The CDR3 DNA is TGTGCCGGCAGCCCCGGGACGGGGGGGGGCACAGATACGCAGTATTTT. This sequence encodes CAGSPGTGGGTDTQYF.